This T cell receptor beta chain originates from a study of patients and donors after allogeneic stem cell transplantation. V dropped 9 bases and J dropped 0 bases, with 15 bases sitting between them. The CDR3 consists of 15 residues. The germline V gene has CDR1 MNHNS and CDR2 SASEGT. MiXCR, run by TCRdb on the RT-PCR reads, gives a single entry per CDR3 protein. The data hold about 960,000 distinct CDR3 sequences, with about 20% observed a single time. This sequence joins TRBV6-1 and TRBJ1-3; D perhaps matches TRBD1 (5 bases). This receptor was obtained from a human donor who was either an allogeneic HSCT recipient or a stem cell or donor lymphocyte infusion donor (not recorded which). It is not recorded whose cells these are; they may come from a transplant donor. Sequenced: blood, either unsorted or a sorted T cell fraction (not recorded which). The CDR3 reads CASIPGRNSGNTIYF. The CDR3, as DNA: TGTGCCAGTATTCCGGGACGGAACTCTGGAAACACCATATATTTT.